Sequencing of this T cell receptor (beta chain) was carried out in a study of blood T cell repertoires in COVID-19 (dated by TCRdb to about 2020). Some background on the complete study: Samples from collaborators originated in the United States, Italy and Spain and spanned both the acute and convalescent phases of COVID-19. The material from the prospective study consisted of cDNA or gDNA derived from T cells, B-cell-depleted T cells, or PBMCs. Deeply sampled blood TCRbeta repertoires from subjects exposed to, actively infected with, or recovered from COVID-19 were included in the dataset. The repertoires were released in a freely available public database meant as a resource for research on the immune response to SARS-CoV-2. Samples were obtained from the ongoing ImmuneRACE study (first 160 participants) and from 1,254 subjects provided by 6 global collaborators. A de-identified subject ID, COVID-19 status, age in years and sex were almost always included in the sample metadata. HLA class I and class II types, where available, came from metadata supplied by the sample provider rather than from assay-based typing. The investigation overall reported the following: How much clinical and demographic metadata was included differed by source and by participant, and the metadata was provided uncurated.

One collaborating source in Seattle enrolled patients during active infection and followed them longitudinally through the course of disease. Each collaborating institution followed its own protocols to collect whole blood in K2EDTA tubes. Collaborator samples were shipped for TCRbeta analysis as frozen whole blood, isolated PBMCs, or DNA extracted from either sample type. Of note for this clone: Its antigen is currently not known. No qualities accompany the bases; no much larger clone lies one base away.

Here V drops 3 bases and J drops 3 bases, and the junction holds 2 bases not matched to any gene. From the germline V gene (reference sequence), CDR1 is SSHAT and CDR2 is FNYEAQ. The CDR3 spans 13 residues, from the cysteine through the phenylalanine. The CDR3 DNA has 39 bases and is translated from base 1. TCRbeta CDR3 regions were amplified from genomic DNA by means of the immunoSEQ Assay, a bias-controlled multiplex PCR. Processing in the source paper ran as follows. The number of nucleated cells in each sample was estimated from the amplification of reference gene primers within the assay. To quantify the absolute abundance of each unique TCRbeta CDR3 rearrangement, sequence reads were collapsed and filtered. For each sample, productive Simpson clonality was calculated as the square root of Simpson's diversity index across productive rearrangements. Held by TCRdb, this immuneACCESS table contains in-frame sequences only and omits some clones. Under half of the omission traces to an unresolved V gene where checked; the cause of the rest is unknown. The V and J calls and the clone size are those of that table, but D and trimming were determined from the DNA. The table for this sample lists 300,000 to 400,000 clones; almost 90% of them were counted only once. The ten largest clones take up approximately 2.9% of the sample.

The TCR originated in a woman aged 25 to 39 with COVID-19, enrolled during active disease. Sequencing was carried out using peripheral blood. The chain couples TRBV7-7 to TRBJ2-7, with 7 central nucleotides matching TRBD2. The CDR3 protein is CASSFGGGYEQYF. The nucleotide sequence is TGTGCCAGCAGCTTCGGCGGGGGCTACGAGCAGTACTTC.